The sequence of this T cell receptor (beta chain) was determined in a study of OX40 agonist ivuxolimab in advanced cancers. Study-wide results and limits: Relatively little clonal expansion, among the lowest observed, appeared in partial responders at 0.1-3.0 mg/kg.

Libraries were prepared by immunoSEQ multiplex PCR; TCRdb keeps only in-frame clonotypes and omits some of them. The data show tens of thousands of clones, around 84% seen once. This CDR3 has 15 residues. V lost 3 bases, J lost 0 bases, and 2 bases stayed unmatched. Germline CDR1 is SGDLS and CDR2 is YYNGEE. As for this clone: Its antigen is undetermined.

The sequence was obtained from an adult with an advanced solid tumor such as melanoma, head and neck, liver or kidney cancer. The chain couples TRBV9 to TRBJ2-5, with TRBD2 identical over 10 bases. Sample: CD4+ or CD8+ T cells sorted from blood, taken in a trial of the OX40 agonist ivuxolimab. Here the CDR3 DNA reads TGTGCCAGCAGCGCCACTAGCGGGAACCAAGAGACCCAGTACTTC. The encoded protein is CASSATSGNQETQYF.